A selection of T cell receptor beta chains follows, all from one sample in a study of technical replicates of blood from several donors. Using immunoSEQ multiplex PCR, the repertoire was profiled, and TCRdb retains in-frame clones only, with some absent. The sample comprises roughly 97,000 clones, approximately 96% of which are singletons, and about 0.39% rests with the top ten. The specimen was T cells isolated from PBMCs. These receptors originate from a human donor in good health. Both conserved end residues are part of each CDR3. Fields, in order: D gene, J gene, V gene, clone size, CDR3 DNA, CDR3 protein. The D gene is left open where the match is weak. A row's size may be missing; if present it is once, few, many or a size class.

>.|TRBJ2-7|TRBV28|.
TGTGCCAGCAAGGAGGGCTACGAGCAGTACTTC
CASKEGYEQYF
>TRBD1|TRBJ2-7|TRBV6-1|.
TGTGCCAGCAGTGGCTCGACAGGGGTGTACGAGCAGTACTTC
CASSGSTGVYEQYF
>TRBD2|TRBJ2-2|TRBV4-2|.
TGTGCCAGCAGCCAAGATTTAGCGGGAGTGCGAACCGGGGAGCTGTTTTTT
CASSQDLAGVRTGELFF
>TRBD1|TRBJ1-4|TRBV4-1|.
TGCGCCAGCAGCCAAGTATCGACAGGGGGGAATGAAAAACTGTTTTTT
CASSQVSTGGNEKLFF
>TRBD1|TRBJ2-7|TRBV5-1|.
TGCGCCAGCAGCTTGGGACAGGGAAGCTCCTACGAGCAGTACTTC
CASSLGQGSSYEQYF
>TRBD1|TRBJ2-2|TRBV25-1|.
TGTGCCAGCAGTGATATTAAGGACAGGGGTTGGCCCGGGGAGCTGTTTTTT
CASSDIKDRGWPGELFF
>TRBD1|TRBJ2-3|TRBV11-2|once
TGTGCCAGTCGGGACAGTGGAGATACGCAGTATTTT
CASRDSGDTQYF
>.|TRBJ2-3|TRBV2|.
TGTGCCAGCAAATCTAGCGTTTCGGTTGTCGCAGATACGCAGTATTTT
CASKSSVSVVADTQYF
>TRBD2|TRBJ2-1|TRBV9|.
TGTGCCAGCAGCGTAAAAGTGACTAGCGGGAGACGAAGTGAGCAGTTCTTC
CASSVKVTSGRRSEQFF
>TRBD1|TRBJ2-2|TRBV7-2|.
TGTGCCAGCAGCCTAAGGACCGGACAGGGAAACACCGGGGAGCTGTTTTTT
CASSLRTGQGNTGELFF
>.|TRBJ1-2|TRBV15|once
TGTGCCACCAGCACAGAGGCGGTGCTTGATGGCTACACCTTC
CATSTEAVLDGYTF
>.|TRBJ2-6|TRBV7-6|.
TGTGCCAGCAGCTTAAACAGGGACTCTGGGGCCAACGTCCTGACTTTC
CASSLNRDSGANVLTF
>.|TRBJ1-4|TRBV7-9|.
TGTGCCAGCAGCTTAGTTCTGAATGAAAAACTGTTTTTT
CASSLVLNEKLFF
>TRBD1|TRBJ1-2|TRBV5-6|.
TGTGCCAGCAGCTGGGACAGGGGGCTGGACACCTTC
CASSWDRGLDTF
>.|TRBJ2-5|TRBV13|.
TGTGCCAGCAGCTTAGGCAGGGGGGCAGAGACCCAGTACTTC
CASSLGRGAETQYF
>TRBD2|TRBJ2-3|TRBV19|.
TGTGCCAGTAGTATAGATACTAGCGGAGGGGATACGCAGTATTTT
CASSIDTSGGDTQYF
>TRBD1|TRBJ2-1|TRBV5-5|.
TGTGCCAGCAGCTTGGGGACAGGGGACAACAATGAGCAGTTCTTC
CASSLGTGDNNEQFF
>TRBD1|TRBJ1-1|TRBV7-3|.
TGTGCCAGCAGCTTTCTCCGGGACAGGGTCATCGAAGCTTTCTTT
CASSFLRDRVIEAFF
>TRBD1|TRBJ2-7|TRBV27|.
TGTGCCAGCAGTTTCGCCTCTCGACAGGGATATTACGAGCAGTACTTC
CASSFASRQGYYEQYF
>TRBD2|TRBJ2-1|TRBV2|.
TGTGCCAGCAGGACCGGGACTAGCGGGAGGGGGTTTAGTGAGCAGTTCTTC
CASRTGTSGRGFSEQFF
>TRBD2|TRBJ2-4|TRBV6-1|.
TGTGCCAGCAGTGAAAACGGGCCTAGCGGGTTCGTAGTCAAAAACATTCAGTACTTC
CASSENGPSGFVVKNIQYF
>TRBD1|TRBJ2-7|TRBV27|.
TGTGCCAGCAGTCTACAGGGGTACGAGCAGTACTTC
CASSLQGYEQYF
>.|TRBJ1-2|TRBV20-1|.
TGCAGTGCTGAGACGGACAGAGTCTACACCTTC
CSAETDRVYTF
>.|TRBJ2-2|TRBV6-5|.
TGTGCCAGCAGTGGAGCGAACACCGGGGAGCTGTTTTTT
CASSGANTGELFF
>.|TRBJ2-3|TRBV5-1|once
TGCGCCAGCAGCTTCGTCGATACGCAGTATTTT
CASSFVDTQYF
>TRBD1|TRBJ1-1|TRBV4-1|.
TGCGCCAGCAGCCAAGGTGTAGGGGGCGGCACTGAAGCTTTCTTT
CASSQGVGGGTEAFF
>.|TRBJ1-3|TRBV15|.
TGTGCCACCAGCAGAGGCGGGGGTGGAAACACCATATATTTT
CATSRGGGGNTIYF
>.|TRBJ1-1|TRBV7-2|.
TGTGCCAGCAGCTACGGGCGGATACAGGGACACCAAGCTTTCTTT
CASSYGRIQGHQAFF